This TCR beta chain was identified during a study of monozygotic twins with inflammatory bowel disease. TCRdb reanalyzed the 5' RACE reads, giving one entry per CDR3 protein sequence and no DNA. This sample's table has 110,000 to 150,000 distinct CDR3 sequences. This CDR3 contains 12 residues. The V gene is TRBV12-3 or TRBV12-4, the J gene TRBJ1-5. The TCR originated in a human donor with ulcerative colitis or Crohn's disease, or a healthy co-twin of an affected twin (not recorded which). Source material: blood. The CDR3 reads CASSFTVQPQHF.